The 20 T cell receptor beta chains below come from one sample, sequenced in a study of blood T cell repertoires in COVID-19. Method: immunoSEQ multiplex PCR; TCRdb's copy keeps in-frame clones and lacks some. Here the sample spans more than 25,000 clones, 89% being singletons. The sample was peripheral blood. The receptors were gathered from a woman aged 40 to 50 with active or convalescent COVID-19.

V is TRBV30 and J is TRBJ2-3; 8 bases map to TRBD1. The CDR3 contains 13 residues. The germline V gene has CDR1 GTSNPN and CDR2 SVGIG (reference sequence). V lost 2 bases to trimming and J lost 4 bases; unmatched junction nucleotides: 2. The chain's CDR3 is CAWSQGAPDTQYF. The CDR3 DNA sequence: TGTGCCTGGAGTCAGGGGGCCCCAGATACGCAGTATTTT.

This clone came up once. The chain is built from TRBV29-1 and TRBJ1-1, with a tentative D call TRBD1 (5 bases). Trimming shortened V by 7 bases and J by 4 bases, and 16 bases separated the two germline ends. The germline CDR1 and CDR2 sequences are SQVTM and ANQGSEA. This CDR3 is built from 13 residues. For the CDR3, the DNA is TGCAGCGGCTTAGTAGGGGTCGGCACTGAAGCTTTCTTT. It specifies CSGLVGVGTEAFF.

The genes are TRBV7-9 and TRBJ2-5; 12 nucleotides agree with TRBD2. CDR3 length: 15 residues. The germline gives CDR1 SEHNR, CDR2 FQNEAQ (reference sequence). V dropped 3 bases and J dropped 5; count of bases not matched to a gene: 4. CDR3 sequence (DNA): TGTGCCAGCAGCTTGCTAGCGGGGGGGCTGGAGACCCAGTACTTC. It codes for CASSLLAGGLETQYF.

CDR3 protein: CASSWGQGGREQYF. The CDR3 DNA follows: TGTGCCAGCAGCTGGGGACAGGGGGGGCGCGAGCAGTACTTC. The chain is built from TRBV7-2 and TRBJ2-7, with TRBD1 matching over 11 bases. The germline CDR1 and CDR2 sequences are SGHTA and FQGNSA. After removal of 4 bases from V and 6 bases from J, the junction contained 5 bases not matched to a gene. CDR3 size: 14 residues.

The chain employs TRBV27 and TRBJ1-6; D is unresolved. V was trimmed by 3 bases and J by 3 bases, leaving 6 bases between them. The CDR3 sequence is 14 residues long. The germline gives CDR1 MNHEY, CDR2 SMNVEV (reference sequence). CDR3 sequence: CASSFRDYNSPLHF. The CDR3 DNA reads TGTGCCAGCAGTTTCCGGGACTATAATTCACCCCTCCACTTT.

The genes are TRBV6-2 or TRBV6-3 and TRBJ2-6, with D perhaps TRBD1 (6 bases). The CDR3 contains 16 residues. V lost 7 bases to trimming and J lost 1 base, with 14 bases between them. Germline V CDR1 and CDR2: MNHEY, SVGEGT. This chain's CDR3 is CASTPTGRSGANVLTF. CDR3 DNA sequence: TGTGCCAGCACCCCGACAGGAAGGTCTGGGGCCAACGTCCTGACTTTC.

The genes are TRBV9 and TRBJ2-1; TRBD2 might be the D (6 bases). V was cut by 2 bases and J by 8 bases, with 20 bases left in between. CDR3 length: 16 residues. Per germline, CDR1 SGDLS and CDR2 YYNGEE. The CDR3 protein is CASSVFPGTPHDEQFF. Written as DNA, the CDR3 is TGTGCCAGCAGCGTCTTTCCCGGGACTCCCCACGATGAGCAGTTCTTC.

The chain employs TRBV7-9 and TRBJ2-5; 10 nucleotides align to TRBD2. The CDR3 runs to 18 residues. Germline CDR1 is SEHNR and CDR2 is FQNEAQ (reference sequence). The V and J ends lost 1 base and 7 bases, in that order; junction bases with no gene match: 15. CDR3 amino acids: CASSLEGGLAIDSGTQYF. The CDR3 DNA reads TGTGCCAGCAGCTTAGAGGGGGGACTAGCGATAGATTCCGGGACCCAGTACTTC.

With regard to this clone: Germline is not matched at one junction end, which may reflect a read error. Here the CDR3 DNA reads TGTGCTAGCAGCTTAGGCCCCCCCCCGGGATGGGTTTCCTACGAGCAGTACTTC. As protein: CASSLGPPPGWVSYEQYF. V usage is TRBV7-7 and J usage is TRBJ2-7; D may be TRBD2 (5 bases). CDR3 length: 18 residues. Germline V CDR1 and CDR2: SSHAT, FNYEAQ (reference sequence).

The chain couples TRBV7-2 to TRBJ1-2; 7 nucleotides match TRBD1. The germline CDR1 and CDR2 sequences are SGHTA and FQGNSA. V lost 4 bases, J lost 8 bases, and 4 bases stayed unmatched. The CDR3 covers 12 residues. The CDR3, as DNA: TGTGCCAGCAGCTCCTACAGGGGCGGCTACACCTTC. It codes for CASSSYRGGYTF.

The J gene is TRBJ2-6, the V gene TRBV4-3; TRBD1 agrees at 9 bases. Germline V CDR1 and CDR2: LGHNA, YSLEER. V shed 1 base and J 0 bases; nucleotides not matched to a gene: 13. The CDR3 length is 21 residues. CDR3 in amino acids: CASSQGLMTGGMASGANVLTF. DNA of the CDR3: TGCGCCAGCAGCCAAGGCCTCATGACAGGGGGTATGGCCTCTGGGGCCAACGTCCTGACTTTC.

The chain is built from TRBV7-2 and TRBJ2-5; D gene ambiguous. V was shortened by 3 bases and J by 1 base, with 9 bases between the two germline ends. CDR1 and CDR2 (germline): SGHTA, FQGNSA. CDR3 size: 14 residues. CDR3 in DNA: TGTGCCAGCAGCTTCTTGGGCATCCAAGAGACCCAGTACTTC. It is translated as CASSFLGIQETQYF.

The genes are TRBV19 and TRBJ2-3; TRBD2 agrees at 7 bases. V gave up 1 base and J gave up 4 bases; unmatched junction bases: 5. Germline loops: CDR1 LNHDA, CDR2 SQIVND (reference sequence). CDR3 size: 15 residues. The CDR3 nucleotides are TGTGCCAGTAGTATAGGGGCGGGGAGGGCAGATACGCAGTATTTT. This translates into CASSIGAGRADTQYF. The full variable domain, completed using reference TRBV19 and TRBJ2-3, is DGGITQSPKYLFRKEGQNVTLSCEQNLNHDAMYWYRQDPGQGLRLIYYSQIVNDFQKGDIAEGYSVSREKKESFPLTVTSAQKNPTAFYLCASSIGAGRADTQYFGPGTRLTVL.

This clone was detected once. This chain links TRBV29-1 with TRBJ1-2; 9 bases map to TRBD1. Germline V gene lookup returns CDR1 SQVTM and CDR2 ANQGSEA. V shed 6 bases, J shed 2 bases, and the junction held 4 bases outside the gene matches. The CDR3 is 13 amino acids. The CDR3 coding sequence is TGCAGCGTCCCACAGGGGGCCAACTATGGCTACACCTTC. It encodes CSVPQGANYGYTF.

The chain is built from TRBV9 and TRBJ2-1, with 9 bases matching TRBD2. The germline CDR1 and CDR2 sequences are SGDLS and YYNGEE. The CDR3 spans 15 residues. V lost 4 bases and J lost 9; bases outside the gene matches: 11. The CDR3 nucleotides are TGTGCCAGCAGCTTAACGGCGGGGGGGCCTTTTGAGCAGTTCTTC. Encoded protein: CASSLTAGGPFEQFF. Using reference TRBV9 and TRBJ2-1 for the parts outside the CDR3, the full variable domain is DSGVTQTPKHLITATGQRVTLRCSPRSGDLSVYWYQQSLDQGLQFLIQYYNGEERAKGNILERFSAQQFPDLHSELNLSSLELGDSALYFCASSLTAGGPFEQFFGPGTRLTVL.

The chain employs TRBV20-1 and TRBJ1-5, with D tentatively TRBD1 (5 bases). Germline V gene sequence: CDR1 DFQATT, CDR2 SNEGSKA (reference sequence). V was pared by 3 bases and J by 5 bases, with 14 bases between. The CDR3 consists of 14 residues. CDR3 in amino acids: CSASSGGRDQPQHF. In DNA, the CDR3 is TGCAGTGCTAGTTCGGGGGGTAGGGATCAGCCCCAGCATTTT.

This chain uses TRBV3-1 (or the pseudogene TRBV3-2) with TRBJ1-3; D is unresolved. The germline V gene has CDR1 LGHDT and CDR2 YNNKEL (reference sequence). The CDR3 is 17 residues long. Trimming left V 4 bases short and J 4 bases short, with 20 bases between. The CDR3 DNA follows: TGTGCCAGCAGCCCAGCTTCGACACGGATTGGGGGAAACACCATATATTTT. Translation: CASSPASTRIGGNTIYF.

The V call is TRBV7-9, the J call TRBJ2-7; 7 positions agree with TRBD1. The CDR3 runs to 17 residues. The junction had 13 bases not matched to a gene; V was cut back by 0 bases and J by 5 bases. CDR1 and CDR2 from the germline V gene are SEHNR and FQNEAQ (reference sequence). CDR3 sequence reads: CASSLARSGGRIDEQYF. CDR3 nucleotide sequence: TGTGCCAGCAGCTTAGCGAGGTCAGGGGGAAGAATTGACGAGCAGTACTTC.

This chain links TRBV5-1 with TRBJ2-1; D not resolved. The V end lost 4 bases, the J end lost 2 bases, and 4 bases lay between the germline ends. This CDR3 contains 12 residues. The germline V gene encodes CDR1 SGHRS and CDR2 YFSETQ. This CDR3 reads CASSPTYNEQFF. For the CDR3, the DNA is TGCGCCAGCAGCCCCACCTACAATGAGCAGTTCTTC.

CDR3 in amino acids: CASNPRGGETTYEQYF. CDR3 DNA: TGTGCCAGCAACCCCCGGGGCGGGGAAACAACCTACGAGCAGTACTTC. The chain combines TRBV27 with TRBJ2-7; D is perhaps TRBD2 (6 bases). Germline V gives CDR1 MNHEY, CDR2 SMNVEV (reference sequence). The CDR3 extends over 16 amino acids. V lost 7 bases and J 2 bases, leaving 21 bases between the germline ends.